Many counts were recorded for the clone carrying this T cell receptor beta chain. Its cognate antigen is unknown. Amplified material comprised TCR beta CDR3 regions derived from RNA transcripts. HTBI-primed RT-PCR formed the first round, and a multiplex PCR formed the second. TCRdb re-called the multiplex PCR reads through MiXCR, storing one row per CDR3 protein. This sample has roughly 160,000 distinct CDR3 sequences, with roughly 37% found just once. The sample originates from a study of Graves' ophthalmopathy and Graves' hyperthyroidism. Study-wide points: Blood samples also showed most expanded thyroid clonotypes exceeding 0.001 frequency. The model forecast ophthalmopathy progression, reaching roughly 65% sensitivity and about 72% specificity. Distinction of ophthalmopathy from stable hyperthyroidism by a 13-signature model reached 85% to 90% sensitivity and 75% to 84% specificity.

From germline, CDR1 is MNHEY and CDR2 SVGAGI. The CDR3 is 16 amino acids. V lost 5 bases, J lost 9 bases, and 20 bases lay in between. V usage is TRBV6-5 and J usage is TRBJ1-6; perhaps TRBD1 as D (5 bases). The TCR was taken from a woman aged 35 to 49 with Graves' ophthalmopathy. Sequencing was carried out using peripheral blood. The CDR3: CASSHPRDPTASPLHF. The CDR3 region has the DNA TGTGCCAGCAGTCACCCTCGGGACCCGACGGCTTCACCCCTCCACTTT.